The 17 T cell receptor beta chains presented below share a single source sample, sequenced in a study of blood T cell repertoires in COVID-19. The assay was immunoSEQ multiplex PCR, and TCRdb's table has in-frame clones only and misses some. The sample holds about 140,000 clones, over 60% seen once. Sequenced material: peripheral blood. The receptor source for this set is a woman older than 75 with active or convalescent COVID-19.

The V call is TRBV7-9, the J call TRBJ2-1; 10 bases are a match to TRBD2. Germline trimming cut 5 bases from V and 8 bases from J; bases unmatched to any gene: 12. There are 16 residues in the CDR3. Germline V gene lookup returns CDR1 SEHNR and CDR2 FQNEAQ (reference sequence). DNA of the CDR3: TGTGCCAGCAGCCTAGGCAGCGGGGGGGCTTTCGATGAGCAGTTCTTC. Its protein product is CASSLGSGGAFDEQFF.

The J gene is TRBJ2-5, the V gene TRBV6-1, with a possible D match to TRBD1 (5 bases). Germline CDR1 is MNHNS and CDR2 is SASEGT. Trimming removed 3 bases from V and 5 bases from J, with 13 bases in between. This CDR3 spans 14 amino acids. CDR3 protein: CASSDLGRAETQYF. The CDR3 DNA reads TGTGCCAGCAGTGATCTTGGCAGGGCGGAGACCCAGTACTTC.

The rearrangement joins TRBV19 to TRBJ2-5; 11 nucleotides line up with TRBD2. V gave up 6 bases and J gave up 5 bases; unmatched junction bases: 14. CDR1 and CDR2 (germline): LNHDA, SQIVND (reference sequence). The CDR3 is 17 residues long. CDR3 bases: TGTGCCAGTAGCCCGAATATCCTAGCGGGGGGCGGGGAGACCCAGTACTTC. Its protein product is CASSPNILAGGGETQYF.

The V and J genes are TRBV5-5 and TRBJ1-4; tentatively, D is TRBD1 (5 bases). The CDR3 has 15 residues. Germline CDR1 SGHKS, CDR2 YYEKEE (reference sequence). The germline V and J ends were trimmed by 0 bases and 8 bases, with 14 bases remaining between them. The DNA for the CDR3 is TGTGCCAGCAGCTTGGACGGCAGGGAGGGGGAAAAACTGTTTTTT. Amino acids: CASSLDGREGEKLFF. Filled out from reference TRBV5-5 and TRBJ1-4, the complete variable domain reads DAGVTQSPTHLIKTRGQQVTLRCSPISGHKSVSWYQQVLGQGPQFIFQYYEKEERGRGNFPDRFSARQFPNYSSELNVNALLLGDSALYLCASSLDGREGEKLFFGSGTQLSVL.

This clone showed up many times. The V gene is TRBV5-4, the J gene TRBJ2-7, with D unclear. Looked up from germline, CDR1 is SGHNT and CDR2 is YYREEE (reference sequence). Trimming cost V 1 base and J 3 bases, with 5 bases left between them. This CDR3 comprises 12 residues. This CDR3 is CASSLLHYEQYF. The CDR3 region has the DNA TGTGCCAGCAGCTTGTTACACTACGAGCAGTACTTC.

The V and J genes are TRBV6-2 or TRBV6-3 and TRBJ1-2, with TRBD1 identical over 7 bases. Germline V gene data show CDR1 as MNHEY and CDR2 as SVGEGT. The CDR3 is made up of 13 amino acids. The trim removed 4 bases at V and 5 bases at J, leaving 4 bases unmatched. The CDR3: CASSWNRGYGYTF. The DNA for the CDR3 is TGTGCCAGCAGTTGGAACAGGGGATATGGCTACACCTTC.

This clone came up a few times. The chain links TRBV30 to TRBJ1-6, with 9 bases identical to TRBD1. The J segment lost 8 bases and the V segment lost 2 bases, leaving 7 bases of the junction unmatched. Germline V CDR1 and CDR2: GTSNPN, SVGIG (reference sequence). CDR3 size: 15 residues. In nucleotides, the CDR3 is TGTGCCTGGAGTTCCGGGACAGGGTCGTATTCACCCCTCCACTTT. It is translated as CAWSSGTGSYSPLHF.

The CDR3, as DNA: TGTGCCAGCAGCTTGGGACAGCCCAACTACGAGCAGTACTTC. It specifies CASSLGQPNYEQYF. The chain uses TRBV11-3 and TRBJ2-7; 7 nucleotides align to TRBD1. The germline V gene encodes CDR1 SGHNT and CDR2 YENEEA. There are 14 residues in the CDR3. The V and J ends lost 3 bases and 3 bases, in that order; junction bases with no gene match: 5.

This chain connects TRBV7-3 to TRBJ1-6, with TRBD1 matching 10 bases. The CDR3 runs 14 residues. The germline V gene has CDR1 SGHTA and CDR2 FQGTGA. Losses at the gene ends were 5 bases for V and 9 bases for J; bases not matched to a gene: 4. CDR3 bases: TGTGCCAGCAGCCGGGACAGGGGTGTTTCACCCCTCCACTTT. Amino acid sequence: CASSRDRGVSPLHF.

This clone was seen ten or more times. V gene TRBV7-9 combines with J gene TRBJ1-2; tentatively, D is TRBD1 (6 bases). CDR3 size: 13 residues. V gave up 2 bases and J gave up 8 bases, with 12 bases separating them. The germline V gene encodes CDR1 SEHNR and CDR2 FQNEAQ (reference sequence). The CDR3 loop is CASSLYRVGGYTF. The CDR3, as DNA: TGTGCCAGCAGCTTATACAGGGTGGGAGGCTACACCTTC.

The V gene is TRBV10-3, the J gene TRBJ1-5, with 8 bases identical to TRBD1. The V segment lost 6 bases and the J segment 3 bases; nucleotides outside the gene matches: 19. The CDR3 loop spans 19 amino acids. The germline V gene has CDR1 ENHRY and CDR2 SYGVKD. CDR3 DNA sequence: TGTGCCATCAGCCCGGGGCAGGGGGCCTTTAGGGAGGACAATCAGCCCCAGCATTTT. Translating it yields CAISPGQGAFREDNQPQHF.

The chain employs TRBV6-5 and TRBJ1-2; D is ambiguous. CDR3 length: 14 amino acids. The V end was cut by 7 bases, the J end by 7 bases, with 19 bases between. Germline CDR1 and CDR2: MNHEY and SVGAGI. This chain's CDR3 is CASKFGSGGSGYTF. The CDR3 nucleotides are TGTGCCAGCAAATTCGGTTCAGGTGGATCTGGCTACACCTTC.

As concerns this clone: Other DNA variants within this sample encode the same CDR3. This chain links TRBV24-1 with TRBJ2-2; the match to TRBD1 covers 12 bases. This CDR3 comprises 14 residues. V lost 7 bases to trimming and J lost 4 bases; unmatched junction nucleotides: 0. Germline loops: CDR1 KGHDR, CDR2 SFDVKD. CDR3 region: CATRGQGATGELFF. The CDR3 nucleotides read TGTGCCACCAGGGGACAGGGGGCCACCGGGGAGCTGTTTTTT.

A few counts support this clone. The chain recombines TRBV18 with TRBJ2-7; D possibly corresponds to TRBD1 (6 bases). The germline V gene encodes CDR1 KGHSH and CDR2 LQKENI. This CDR3 has 14 amino acids. V dropped 4 bases and J dropped 3 bases, with 13 bases sitting between them. The CDR3 nucleotides are TGTGCCAGCTCACTGCGGACAGCGGACTACGAGCAGTACTTC. Encoded protein: CASSLRTADYEQYF.

The V call is TRBV5-1, the J call TRBJ2-5; TRBD1 aligns across 7 bases. The CDR3 length is 16 residues. After removal of 0 bases from V and 2 bases from J, the junction contained 7 bases not matched to a gene. CDR1 and CDR2 from the germline V gene are SGHRS and YFSETQ. The CDR3 loop is CASSLGQGPEQETQYF. The CDR3 region has the DNA TGCGCCAGCAGCTTGGGACAGGGACCAGAACAAGAGACCCAGTACTTC.

The chain couples TRBV19 to TRBJ1-2; 9 nucleotides align to TRBD1. The CDR3 is 12 residues long. With V trimmed by 9 bases and J by 8 bases, 7 bases remained unmatched. CDR1 LNHDA and CDR2 SQIVND come from the germline V gene (reference sequence). CDR3 nucleotide sequence: TGTGCCAGCCGGGACAGGGTACGGGGCTACACCTTC. Its protein product is CASRDRVRGYTF. The full variable domain, rest sourced from reference TRBV19 and TRBJ1-2, is DGGITQSPKYLFRKEGQNVTLSCEQNLNHDAMYWYRQDPGQGLRLIYYSQIVNDFQKGDIAEGYSVSREKKESFPLTVTSAQKNPTAFYLCASRDRVRGYTFGSGTRLTVV.

The chain's CDR3 is CASSDRASNQPQHF. CDR3 nucleotide sequence: TGTGCCAGCAGTGACAGGGCTAGCAATCAGCCCCAGCATTTT. The chain links TRBV2 to TRBJ1-5; a weak D match, TRBD1 (5 bases). From germline, CDR1 is SNHLY and CDR2 FYNNEI. Trimming took off 3 bases at V and 0 bases at J, with 6 bases between the two ends. The CDR3 runs 14 residues.